Presented here are 21 T cell receptor beta chains from one specimen sequenced in a study of T cell changes during pregnancy in multiple sclerosis (dated 2019 in TCRdb). The library came from the immunoSEQ multiplex PCR assay. This is the immuneACCESS table as TCRdb keeps it, with only in-frame sequences that have V and J called. A part of the clones is gone; compared with another copy, unresolved V genes explain less than half, and the rest is unexplained. Within this sample are tens of thousands of clones, with around nine tenths of them counted one time only. Jointly, the top ten make up over 2% of the sample. This specimen consisted of peripheral blood, obtained in the second trimester of pregnancy. These TCRs come from a female donor in good health, enrolled as a control in a pregnancy study.

The chain has TRBV25-1 and TRBJ2-7; D possibly corresponds to TRBD2 (6 bases). Trimming took 3 bases from V and 7 from J, leaving 7 bases between them. This CDR3 is 11 amino acids long. CDR1 is MGHDK, CDR2 SYGVNS, per germline. The DNA of the CDR3 is TGTGCCAGCAGTGATGCGGGGGAGCAGTACTTC. Translating gives CASSDAGEQYF.

This clone has just a few counts. The chain joins TRBV6-6 to TRBJ1-6; no clear D. CDR1 and CDR2 (germline): MNHNY, SVGAGI (reference sequence). The V end was cut by 6 bases, the J end by 6 bases, with 18 bases between. This CDR3 has 16 amino acids. The CDR3: CASSRADLAGNSPLHF. DNA for the CDR3: TGTGCCAGCAGCCGGGCGGACCTGGCGGGTAATTCACCCCTCCACTTT.

This clone showed up just once. The chain carries TRBV18 and TRBJ2-5; weak D call: TRBD2 (6 bases). Germline CDR1 is KGHSH and CDR2 is LQKENI. The CDR3 length is 13 residues. With 1 base removed from V and 4 bases from J, the gap between germline ends came to 7 bases. CDR3 amino acids: CASSPQLAETQYF. DNA of the CDR3: TGTGCCAGCTCACCACAACTAGCAGAGACCCAGTACTTC.

The rearrangement joins TRBV4-2 to TRBJ1-1, with D tentatively TRBD1 (5 bases). The CDR3 covers 15 residues. V was clipped by 0 bases and J by 4 bases, with 12 bases between them. Per germline, CDR1 LGHNA and CDR2 YNFKEQ. CDR3 in DNA: TGTGCCAGCAGCCAAGATGGGTACGGGGGCACTGAAGCTTTCTTT. Translation: CASSQDGYGGTEAFF.

This rearrangement joins TRBV5-5 to TRBJ1-6; D ambiguous. The CDR3 is made up of 17 amino acids. Germline CDR1 and CDR2: SGHKS and YYEKEE (reference sequence). Trimming cost V 0 bases and J 0 bases, with 10 bases left between them. Written as DNA, the CDR3 is TGTGCCAGCAGCTTGGAATCCCAGATCTCCTATAATTCACCCCTCCACTTT. This encodes CASSLESQISYNSPLHF.

The V gene is TRBV29-1, the J gene TRBJ2-3, with TRBD2 matching 12 bases. The CDR3 runs to 16 residues. V shed 4 bases, J shed 4 bases, and the junction held 9 bases outside the gene matches. CDR1 is SQVTM and CDR2 is ANQGSEA in the germline V gene. The CDR3 is CSVGGGRTSGADTQYF. CDR3 DNA sequence: TGCAGCGTTGGGGGAGGGAGGACTAGCGGGGCAGATACGCAGTATTTT.

The gene calls are TRBV7-8 and TRBJ2-7, with TRBD1 as a possible D gene (6 bases). CDR1 and CDR2 (germline): SGHVS, FQNEAQ. This CDR3 is built from 14 residues. The germline V and J ends were trimmed by 5 bases and 5 bases, with 16 bases remaining between them. The CDR3 spells CASSPGAQIHEQYF. The DNA for the CDR3 is TGTGCCAGCAGCCCAGGGGCGCAGATACACGAGCAGTACTTC.

The chain couples TRBV7-3 to TRBJ2-5; TRBD2 agrees at 9 bases. Germline V CDR1 and CDR2: SGHTA, FQGTGA. CDR3 size: 15 residues. V trimming: 3 bases; J trimming: 2 bases; junction bases outside the gene matches: 4. The chain's CDR3 is CASSFLAGPQETQYF. In nucleotides, the CDR3 is TGTGCCAGCAGCTTCCTAGCGGGGCCGCAAGAGACCCAGTACTTC.

The J gene is TRBJ2-1, the V gene TRBV7-3, with TRBD2 matching 9 bases. Trimming removed 1 base from V and 9 bases from J; junction bases left unmatched: 10. Germline loops: CDR1 SGHTA, CDR2 FQGTGA. The CDR3 runs to 16 residues. CDR3 protein: CASSLNRAGGQTEQFF. In DNA, the CDR3 is TGTGCCAGCAGCTTAAATCGGGCGGGGGGGCAGACTGAGCAGTTCTTC.

The chain employs TRBV11-2 and TRBJ1-2, with TRBD1 as a possible D gene (6 bases). Trimming shortened V by 7 bases and J by 9 bases, and 18 bases separated the two germline ends. The CDR3 spans 13 residues. CDR1 and CDR2 from the germline V gene are SGHAT and FQNNGV. CDR3 nucleotide sequence: TGTGCCAGCAACCTACCCGGGACAAGGAGCTACACCTTC. It is translated as CASNLPGTRSYTF.

This chain uses TRBV11-3 with TRBJ1-5; D may be TRBD1 (5 bases). CDR3 size: 17 residues. The ends were cut back, 0 bases at V and 0 bases at J, with 12 bases in the middle. Germline CDR1 is SGHNT and CDR2 is YENEEA. The CDR3 nucleotides read TGTGCCAGCAGCTTAGAAACTGACAGTTTTAGCAATCAGCCCCAGCATTTT. Its protein product is CASSLETDSFSNQPQHF.

This chain connects TRBV7-3 to TRBJ1-2; unclear D gene. This CDR3 is 15 amino acids long. V was shortened by 3 bases and J by 4 bases, with 15 bases between the two germline ends. The germline gives CDR1 SGHTA, CDR2 FQGTGA. Here the CDR3 reads CASSFYPGRGYGYTF. CDR3 sequence (DNA): TGTGCCAGCAGCTTTTACCCAGGTCGGGGCTATGGCTACACCTTC.

The chain joins TRBV7-8 to TRBJ1-1; the D is unclear. Trimming took off 2 bases at V and 2 bases at J, with 6 bases between the two ends. Germline V lookup: CDR1 SGHVS, CDR2 FQNEAQ. This CDR3 has 13 amino acids. The CDR3: CASSLRQNTEAFF. CDR3 nucleotides: TGTGCCAGCAGCTTACGACAAAACACTGAAGCTTTCTTT. Filled out from reference TRBV7-8 and TRBJ1-1, the complete variable domain reads GAGVSQSPRYKVAKRGQDVALRCDPISGHVSLFWYQQALGQGPEFLTYFQNEAQLDKSGLPSDRFFAERPEGSVSTLKIQRTQQEDSAVYLCASSLRQNTEAFFGQGTRLTVV.

This sequence joins TRBV25-1 and TRBJ2-7; 8 bases agree with TRBD2. The CDR3 length is 15 residues. V lost 4 bases and J lost 3; bases outside the gene matches: 8. Germline V gene lookup returns CDR1 MGHDK and CDR2 SYGVNS. CDR3 nucleotide sequence: TGTGCCAGCAGTGTTATGGCGGGGGGCATCTACGAGCAGTACTTC. Translated: CASSVMAGGIYEQYF.

This chain uses TRBV15 with TRBJ2-7; TRBD2 matches at 13 bases. The junction had 13 bases not matched to a gene; V was cut back by 2 bases and J by 6 bases. CDR1 LNHNV and CDR2 YYDKDF come from the germline V gene (reference sequence). This CDR3 spans 18 amino acids. This CDR3 reads CATSRTPTGTSGDSEQYF. In DNA form, the CDR3 reads TGTGCCACCAGCAGAACCCCCACAGGGACTAGCGGGGATAGCGAGCAGTACTTC.

This CDR3 is CASRRQGEGSYNEQFF. The CDR3 DNA follows: TGTGCCAGCAGGCGACAGGGAGAAGGTTCCTACAATGAGCAGTTCTTC. The rearrangement uses TRBV14 and TRBJ2-1; 7 bases line up with TRBD1. The CDR3 sequence is 16 residues long. V was pared by 6 bases and J by 1 base, with 9 bases of the junction left unmatched. The germline CDR1 and CDR2 sequences are SGHDN and FVKESK.

The chain links TRBV2 to TRBJ1-1; D is possibly TRBD1 (6 bases). V lost 10 bases to trimming and J lost 4 bases, with 16 bases between them. CDR3 length equals 13 residues. CDR1 SNHLY and CDR2 FYNNEI come from the germline V gene. The CDR3 nucleotides read TGTGCCACCAGATCAGGGGAAGGCACTGAAGCTTTCTTT. It translates to CATRSGEGTEAFF.

The chain carries TRBV6-6 and TRBJ2-3, with 8 bases identical to TRBD1. This CDR3 has 15 amino acids. Germline CDR1 is MNHNY and CDR2 is SVGAGI (reference sequence). Trimming took 7 bases from V and 1 from J; bases not matched to a gene: 7. DNA for the CDR3: TGTGCCAGCACGCCGGGACAGGCGGGCACAGATACGCAGTATTTT. This codes for CASTPGQAGTDTQYF.

This chain connects TRBV7-2 to TRBJ2-5; TRBD2 matches at 7 bases. The germline V gene encodes CDR1 SGHTA and CDR2 FQGNSA. The CDR3 is made up of 14 amino acids. Trimming removed 3 bases from V and 5 bases from J; junction bases left unmatched: 6. The CDR3 protein is CASSFGGDWETQYF. The DNA for the CDR3 is TGTGCCAGCAGCTTTGGGGGGGACTGGGAGACCCAGTACTTC.

The rearrangement uses TRBV5-6 and TRBJ2-4; TRBD2 might be the D (5 bases). Deletions cut 4 bases from V and 0 bases from J, with 11 bases between. The germline CDR1 and CDR2 sequences are SGHDT and YYEEEE. The CDR3 length is 15 residues. In nucleotides, the CDR3 is TGTGCCAGCAGCCCGAGGGTGTTAGCCAAAAACATTCAGTACTTC. This gives the protein CASSPRVLAKNIQYF.

The chain recombines TRBV27 with TRBJ1-1; D might be TRBD1 (5 bases). The germline gives CDR1 MNHEY, CDR2 SMNVEV (reference sequence). Trimming shortened V by 4 bases and J by 4 bases, and 10 bases separated the two germline ends. This CDR3 spans 13 amino acids. The CDR3 DNA reads TGTGCCAGCAGTTCTGGGACTCTCACTGAAGCTTTCTTT. Its protein product is CASSSGTLTEAFF.